A single sample gave rise to the 17 T cell receptor beta chains below, sequenced in a study of radiotherapy plus CTLA-4 blockade in lung cancer (dated by TCRdb to between 2017 and 2018). The method was the immunoSEQ multiplex PCR assay. The table was pulled from immuneACCESS by TCRdb, which kept in-frame rearrangements only. Such tables lose some clones; where checked, under half of the loss comes from unresolved V genes, and the rest has no known cause. The sample yields roughly 58,000 clones; roughly 79% were counted once. The ten largest clones represent under 7% of the sample. Source: peripheral blood, taken from a patient treated with radiotherapy plus ipilimumab. All receptors derive from a human donor with non-small cell lung cancer whose response to radiotherapy plus ipilimumab could not be evaluated.

This chain links TRBV30 with TRBJ1-4; D call uncertain. The CDR3 is 13 residues long. Trimming stripped 0 bases from V and 8 bases from J, with 10 bases between. CDR1 is GTSNPN, CDR2 SVGIG, per germline (reference sequence). CDR3 nucleotides: TGTGCCTGGAGTGTACAATTGCGGGAAAAACTGTTTTTT. It translates to CAWSVQLREKLFF.

The chain couples TRBV6-5 to TRBJ1-1; D is ambiguous. Germline V CDR1 and CDR2: MNHEY, SVGAGI. The CDR3 is made up of 13 amino acids. V gave up 2 bases and J gave up 3 bases, with 7 bases separating them. The CDR3 coding sequence is TGTGCCAGCAGTTACGACAAATACACTGAAGCTTTCTTT. This codes for CASSYDKYTEAFF.

The chain recombines TRBV5-4 with TRBJ1-1; tentatively, D is TRBD1 (6 bases). The germline V gene encodes CDR1 SGHNT and CDR2 YYREEE (reference sequence). The V end was cut by 0 bases, the J end by 1 base, with 10 bases between. The CDR3 contains 15 residues. The CDR3 bases are TGTGCCAGCAGCTTGGCAGGCAGGGGGAACACTGAAGCTTTCTTT. It translates to CASSLAGRGNTEAFF.

This chain connects TRBV10-3 to TRBJ2-2, with TRBD2 matching over 15 bases. The CDR3 extends over 17 amino acids. V dropped 8 bases and J dropped 0; count of bases not matched to a gene: 4. Germline V gene lookup returns CDR1 ENHRY and CDR2 SYGVKD. The CDR3 nucleotides read TGTGCCATCGGAGGACTAGCGGGGGGGCCGAACACCGGGGAGCTGTTTTTT. Translation: CAIGGLAGGPNTGELFF.

This chain links TRBV4-1 with TRBJ2-2, with 14 bases matching TRBD2. The CDR3 contains 20 residues. V dropped 3 bases and J dropped 7; count of bases not matched to a gene: 16. Germline assignment: CDR1 MGHRA and CDR2 YSYEKL. The CDR3: CASSHSQGLGLAGVGGELFF. The DNA for the CDR3 is TGCGCCAGCAGCCACAGCCAGGGACTGGGACTAGCGGGAGTCGGCGGGGAGCTGTTTTTT.

This clone was picked up one time. J is TRBJ2-1 and V is TRBV7-9; possibly TRBD2 for D (5 bases). Looked up from germline, CDR1 is SEHNR and CDR2 is FQNEAQ (reference sequence). CDR3 length: 14 residues. With 5 bases removed from V and 1 base from J, the gap between germline ends came to 9 bases. The CDR3 spells CASSPRGSYNEQFF. The CDR3 bases are TGTGCCAGCAGCCCCCGAGGGTCCTACAATGAGCAGTTCTTC.

V usage is TRBV7-2 and J usage is TRBJ1-1; perhaps TRBD1 as D (6 bases). V gave up 5 bases and J gave up 7 bases, with 20 bases separating them. The CDR3 is 15 residues long. CDR1 is SGHTA, CDR2 FQGNSA, per germline. CDR3 nucleotides: TGTGCCAGCAGCCTCAACGGACACAGGGTCATTGAAGCTTTCTTT. This encodes CASSLNGHRVIEAFF.

CDR3 sequence reads: CASSQEQDRGRGETQYF. The CDR3 nucleotides read TGCGCCAGCAGCCAAGAACAGGACAGGGGGCGGGGAGAGACCCAGTACTTC. The genes are TRBV4-1 and TRBJ2-5, with 11 bases that match TRBD1. Germline CDR1 reads MGHRA; CDR2 reads YSYEKL. J was trimmed by 4 bases and V by 0 bases; bases with no gene match: 7. This CDR3 comprises 17 residues.

The rearrangement joins TRBV28 to TRBJ1-2; no clear D gene. The germline V gene encodes CDR1 MDHEN and CDR2 SYDVKM. V lost 1 base to trimming and J lost 6 bases, with 24 bases between them. This CDR3 region has 18 residues. CDR3 DNA sequence: TGTGCCAGCAGTTTATCCCTTTCTCCTCGGGGAGGCGACCATGGCTACACCTTC. This sequence encodes CASSLSLSPRGGDHGYTF.

The chain joins TRBV14 to TRBJ2-1, with TRBD2 matching 13 bases. CDR1 and CDR2 from the germline V gene are SGHDN and FVKESK. This CDR3 is built from 17 residues. V dropped 0 bases and J dropped 8; count of bases not matched to a gene: 7. The CDR3 nucleotides are TGTGCCAGCAGCCAAGATGCGGGACTAGCGGGATTCTATGAGCAGTTCTTC. Its protein product is CASSQDAGLAGFYEQFF.

This rearrangement joins TRBV6-6 to TRBJ2-3; 9 positions agree with TRBD2. Germline values: CDR1 MNHNY, CDR2 SVGAGI (reference sequence). This CDR3 is built from 15 residues. V gave up 4 bases and J gave up 4 bases; unmatched junction bases: 6. The CDR3 DNA follows: TGTGCCAGCAGTTTTAGCGGGAGAGGCGCAGATACGCAGTATTTT. Protein: CASSFSGRGADTQYF.

This chain joins TRBV18 and TRBJ1-5, with a possible D match to TRBD1 (5 bases). Per germline, CDR1 KGHSH and CDR2 LQKENI. V was shortened by 3 bases and J by 2 bases, with 14 bases between the two germline ends. CDR3 length equals 16 residues. CDR3 sequence (DNA): TGTGCCAGCTCACCGTCTTTCGGGGGGGGCAATCAGCCCCAGCATTTT. Amino acids: CASSPSFGGGNQPQHF.

The chain employs TRBV18 and TRBJ2-5, with a possible D match to TRBD2 (6 bases). Germline assignment: CDR1 KGHSH and CDR2 LQKENI. Trimming pared 2 bases from V and 3 bases from J, leaving 10 bases between. This CDR3 spans 14 amino acids. The DNA of the CDR3 is TGTGCCAGCTCACCAACTAGCTGGGAAGAGACCCAGTACTTC. This translates into CASSPTSWEETQYF.

The chain recombines TRBV9 with TRBJ2-1; 7 positions agree with TRBD2. Germline assignment: CDR1 SGDLS and CDR2 YYNGEE. J lost 5 bases, V lost 0 bases, and 5 bases had no gene match. The CDR3 is 15 residues long. CDR3 bases: TGTGCCAGCAGCGTAGCCCCCCTAGCGGACAATGAGCAGTTCTTC. This encodes CASSVAPLADNEQFF. The entire variable domain, with the rest obtained from reference TRBV9 and TRBJ2-1, is as follows: DSGVTQTPKHLITATGQRVTLRCSPRSGDLSVYWYQQSLDQGLQFLIQYYNGEERAKGNILERFSAQQFPDLHSELNLSSLELGDSALYFCASSVAPLADNEQFFGPGTRLTVL.

This rearrangement joins TRBV7-2 to TRBJ1-2; 9 nucleotides match TRBD1. V lost 5 bases, J lost 7 bases, and 8 bases stayed unmatched. The germline V gene encodes CDR1 SGHTA and CDR2 FQGNSA. The CDR3 runs to 14 residues. Written as DNA, the CDR3 is TGTGCCAGCAGCCAAGCACAGGGGGCCCGTGGCTACACCTTC. As protein: CASSQAQGARGYTF.

This clone came up once. This sequence joins TRBV2 and TRBJ1-4; D is ambiguous. CDR1 and CDR2 (germline): SNHLY, FYNNEI. This CDR3 spans 13 amino acids. Trimming pared 3 bases from V and 5 bases from J, leaving 7 bases between. This CDR3 reads CASSDTENEKLFF. CDR3 nucleotides: TGTGCCAGCAGTGACACGGAGAATGAAAAACTGTTTTTT.

The rearrangement uses TRBV4-1 and TRBJ2-5; TRBD1 matches at 8 bases. CDR3 length: 14 amino acids. Germline V gene sequence: CDR1 MGHRA, CDR2 YSYEKL. V gave up 2 bases and J gave up 5 bases; unmatched junction bases: 4. The CDR3 loop reads CASSQQGASETQYF. The DNA for the CDR3 is TGCGCCAGCAGCCAACAGGGGGCTTCCGAGACCCAGTACTTC.